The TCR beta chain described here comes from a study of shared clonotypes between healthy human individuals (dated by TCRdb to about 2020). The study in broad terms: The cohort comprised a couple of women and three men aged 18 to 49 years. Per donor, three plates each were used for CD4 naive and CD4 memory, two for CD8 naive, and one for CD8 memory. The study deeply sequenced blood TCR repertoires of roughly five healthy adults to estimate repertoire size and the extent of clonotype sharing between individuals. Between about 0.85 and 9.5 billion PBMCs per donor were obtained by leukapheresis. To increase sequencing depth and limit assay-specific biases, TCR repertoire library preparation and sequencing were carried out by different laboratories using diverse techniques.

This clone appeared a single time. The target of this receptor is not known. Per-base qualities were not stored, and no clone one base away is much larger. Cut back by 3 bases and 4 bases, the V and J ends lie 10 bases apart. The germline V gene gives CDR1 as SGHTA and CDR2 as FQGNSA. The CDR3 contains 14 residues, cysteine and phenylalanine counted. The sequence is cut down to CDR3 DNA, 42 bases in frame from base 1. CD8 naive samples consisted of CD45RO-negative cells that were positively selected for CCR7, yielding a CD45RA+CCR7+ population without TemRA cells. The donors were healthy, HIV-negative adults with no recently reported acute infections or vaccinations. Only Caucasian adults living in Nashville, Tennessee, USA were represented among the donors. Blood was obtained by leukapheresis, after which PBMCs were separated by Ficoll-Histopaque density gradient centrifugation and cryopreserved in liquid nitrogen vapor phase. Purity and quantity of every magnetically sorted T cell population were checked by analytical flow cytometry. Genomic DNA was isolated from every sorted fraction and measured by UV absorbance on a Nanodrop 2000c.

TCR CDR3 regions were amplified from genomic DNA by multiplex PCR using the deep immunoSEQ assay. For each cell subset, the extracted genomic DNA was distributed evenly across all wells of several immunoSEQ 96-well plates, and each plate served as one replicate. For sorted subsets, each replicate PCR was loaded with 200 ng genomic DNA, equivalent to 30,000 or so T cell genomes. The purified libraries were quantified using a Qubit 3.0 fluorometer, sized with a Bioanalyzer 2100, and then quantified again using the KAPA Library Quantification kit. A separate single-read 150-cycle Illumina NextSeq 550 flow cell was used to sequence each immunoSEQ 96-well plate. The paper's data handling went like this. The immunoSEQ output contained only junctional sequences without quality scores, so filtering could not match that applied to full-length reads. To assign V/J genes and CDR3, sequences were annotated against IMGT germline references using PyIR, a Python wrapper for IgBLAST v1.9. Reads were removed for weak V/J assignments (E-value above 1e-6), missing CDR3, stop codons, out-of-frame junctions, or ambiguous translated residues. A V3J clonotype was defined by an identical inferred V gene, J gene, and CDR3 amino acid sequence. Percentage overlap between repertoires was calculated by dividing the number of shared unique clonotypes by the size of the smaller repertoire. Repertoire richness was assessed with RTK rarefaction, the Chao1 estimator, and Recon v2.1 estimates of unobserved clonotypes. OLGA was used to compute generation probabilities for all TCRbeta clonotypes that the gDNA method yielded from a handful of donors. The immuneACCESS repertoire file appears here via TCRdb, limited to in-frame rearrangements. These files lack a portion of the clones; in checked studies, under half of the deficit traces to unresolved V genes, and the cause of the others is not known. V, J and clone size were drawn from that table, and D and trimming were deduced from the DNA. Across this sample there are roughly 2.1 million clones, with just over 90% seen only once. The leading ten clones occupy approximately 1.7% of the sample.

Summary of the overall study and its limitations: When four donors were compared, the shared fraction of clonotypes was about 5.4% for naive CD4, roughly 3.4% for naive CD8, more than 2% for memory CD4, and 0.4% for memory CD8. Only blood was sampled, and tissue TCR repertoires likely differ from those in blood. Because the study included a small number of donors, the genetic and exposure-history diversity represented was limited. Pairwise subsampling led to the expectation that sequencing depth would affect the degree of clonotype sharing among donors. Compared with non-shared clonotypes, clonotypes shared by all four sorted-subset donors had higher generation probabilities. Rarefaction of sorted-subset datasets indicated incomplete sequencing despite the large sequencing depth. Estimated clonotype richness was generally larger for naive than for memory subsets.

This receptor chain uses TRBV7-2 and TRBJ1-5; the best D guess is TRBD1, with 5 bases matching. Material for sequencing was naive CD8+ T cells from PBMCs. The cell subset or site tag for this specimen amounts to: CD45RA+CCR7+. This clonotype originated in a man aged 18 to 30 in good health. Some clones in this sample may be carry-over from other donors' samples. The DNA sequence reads TGTGCCAGCAGCTTTCCTCAGGGAAATCAGCCCCAGCATTTT. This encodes CASSFPQGNQPQHF.